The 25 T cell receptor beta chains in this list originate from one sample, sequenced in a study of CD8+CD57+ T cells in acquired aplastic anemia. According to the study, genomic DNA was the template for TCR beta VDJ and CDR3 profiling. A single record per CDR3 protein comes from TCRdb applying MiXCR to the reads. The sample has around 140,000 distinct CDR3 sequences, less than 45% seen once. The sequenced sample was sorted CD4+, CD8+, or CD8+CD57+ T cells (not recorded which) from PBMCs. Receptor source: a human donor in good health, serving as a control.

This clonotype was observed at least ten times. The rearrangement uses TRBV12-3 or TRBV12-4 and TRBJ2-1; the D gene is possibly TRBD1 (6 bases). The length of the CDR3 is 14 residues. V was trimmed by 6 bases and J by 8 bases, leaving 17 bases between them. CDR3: CASRIGGGGHEQFF. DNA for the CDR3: TGTGCCAGCAGGATAGGGGGTGGGGGTCATGAGCAGTTCTTC.

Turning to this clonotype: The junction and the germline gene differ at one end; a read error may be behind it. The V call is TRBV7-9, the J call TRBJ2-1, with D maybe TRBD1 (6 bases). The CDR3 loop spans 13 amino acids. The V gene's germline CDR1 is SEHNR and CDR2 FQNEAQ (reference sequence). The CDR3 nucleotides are TGTGCCAGCAGCTTAGCCTTGGTGGGACAAGGGGTCTTC. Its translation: CASSLALVGQGVF.

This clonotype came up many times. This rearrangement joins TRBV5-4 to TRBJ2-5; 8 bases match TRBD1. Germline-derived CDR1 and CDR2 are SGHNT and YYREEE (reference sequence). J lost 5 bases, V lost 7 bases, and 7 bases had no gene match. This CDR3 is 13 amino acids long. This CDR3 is CASHRTGTETQYF. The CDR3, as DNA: TGTGCCAGCCATCGGACAGGGACGGAGACCCAGTACTTC. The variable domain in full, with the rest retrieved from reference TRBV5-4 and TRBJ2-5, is ETGVTQSPTHLIKTRGQQVTLRCSSQSGHNTVSWYQQALGQGPQFIFQYYREEENGRGNFPPRFSGLQFPNYSSELNVNALELDDSALYLCASHRTGTETQYFGPGTRLLVL.

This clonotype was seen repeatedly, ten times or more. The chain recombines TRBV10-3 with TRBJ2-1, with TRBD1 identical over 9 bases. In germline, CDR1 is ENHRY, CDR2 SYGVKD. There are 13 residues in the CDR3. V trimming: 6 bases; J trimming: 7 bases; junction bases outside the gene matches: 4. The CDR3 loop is CAIRPGQGNEQFF. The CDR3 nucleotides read TGTGCCATCAGGCCGGGACAGGGTAATGAGCAGTTCTTC.

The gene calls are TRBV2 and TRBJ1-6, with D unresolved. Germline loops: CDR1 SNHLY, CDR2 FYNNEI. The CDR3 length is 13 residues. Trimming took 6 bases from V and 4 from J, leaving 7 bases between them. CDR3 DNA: TGTGCCAGCAGAGAGGGATATAATTCACCCCTCCACTTT. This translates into CASREGYNSPLHF.

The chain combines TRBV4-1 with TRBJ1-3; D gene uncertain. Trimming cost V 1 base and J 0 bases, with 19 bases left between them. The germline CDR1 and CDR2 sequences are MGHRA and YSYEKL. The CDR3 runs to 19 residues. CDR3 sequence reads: CASSQGVAGVGYSGNTIYF. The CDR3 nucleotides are TGCGCCAGCAGCCAAGGTGTGGCCGGGGTTGGTTACTCTGGAAACACCATATATTTT.

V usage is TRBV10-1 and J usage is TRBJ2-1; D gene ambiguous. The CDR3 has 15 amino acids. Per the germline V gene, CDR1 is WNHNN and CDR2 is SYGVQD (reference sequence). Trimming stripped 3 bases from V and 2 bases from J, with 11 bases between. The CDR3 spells CASSDGLTAYNEQFF. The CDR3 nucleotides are TGCGCCAGCAGTGACGGGCTGACGGCCTACAATGAGCAGTTCTTC.

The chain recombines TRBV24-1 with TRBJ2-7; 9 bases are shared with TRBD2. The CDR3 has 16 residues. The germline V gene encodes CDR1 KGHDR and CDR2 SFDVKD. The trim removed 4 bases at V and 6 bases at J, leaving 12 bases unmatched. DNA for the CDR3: TGTGCCACCAGTGAAGCGGGAGGATGGAGAGGGGTCGAGCAGTACTTC. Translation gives CATSEAGGWRGVEQYF.

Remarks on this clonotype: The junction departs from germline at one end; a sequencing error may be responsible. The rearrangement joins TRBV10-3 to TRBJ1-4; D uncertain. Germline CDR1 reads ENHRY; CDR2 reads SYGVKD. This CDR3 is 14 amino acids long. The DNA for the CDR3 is TGTGCCATCCGTGATAGCCTCACAGATACGCAGTATTTTTTT. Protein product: CAIRDSLTDTQYFF.

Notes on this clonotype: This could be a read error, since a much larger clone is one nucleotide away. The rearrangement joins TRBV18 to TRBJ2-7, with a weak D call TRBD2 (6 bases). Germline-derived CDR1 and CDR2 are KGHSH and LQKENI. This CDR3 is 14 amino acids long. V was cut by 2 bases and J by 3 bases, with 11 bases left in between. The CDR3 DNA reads TGTGCCAGCTCACCAAGGAGGGAACTCTACGAGCAGTACTTC. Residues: CASSPRRELYEQYF.

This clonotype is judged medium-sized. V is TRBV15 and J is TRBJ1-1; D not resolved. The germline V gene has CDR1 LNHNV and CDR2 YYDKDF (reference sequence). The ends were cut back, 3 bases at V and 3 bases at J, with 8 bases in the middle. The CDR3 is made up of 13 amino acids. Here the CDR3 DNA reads TGTGCCACCAGCAGCGTGTTGGACACTGAAGCTTTCTTT. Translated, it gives CATSSVLDTEAFF.

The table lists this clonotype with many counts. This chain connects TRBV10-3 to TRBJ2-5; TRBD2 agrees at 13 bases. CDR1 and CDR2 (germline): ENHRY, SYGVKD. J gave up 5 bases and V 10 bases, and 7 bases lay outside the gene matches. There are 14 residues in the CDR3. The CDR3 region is CANTSGGALETQYF. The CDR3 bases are TGTGCCAATACTAGCGGGGGGGCCCTGGAGACCCAGTACTTC.

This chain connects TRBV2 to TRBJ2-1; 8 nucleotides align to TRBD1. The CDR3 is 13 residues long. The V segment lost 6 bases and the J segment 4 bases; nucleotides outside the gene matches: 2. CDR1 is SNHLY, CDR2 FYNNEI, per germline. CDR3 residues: CASRDRAYNEQFF. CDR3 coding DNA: TGTGCCAGCAGGGACAGGGCATACAATGAGCAGTTCTTC. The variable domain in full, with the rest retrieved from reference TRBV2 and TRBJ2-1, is EPEVTQTPSHQVTQMGQEVILRCVPISNHLYFYWYRQILGQKVEFLVSFYNNEISEKSEIFDDQFSVERPDGSNFTLKIRSTKLEDSAMYFCASRDRAYNEQFFGPGTRLTVL.

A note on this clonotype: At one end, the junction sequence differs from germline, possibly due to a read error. The CDR3 nucleotides read TGTCCCAGCTCACCCACCCTCGAGAGGGGCCGTGAAAAACTGTTTTTT. Translated, it gives CPSSPTLERGREKLFF. The rearrangement joins TRBV18 to TRBJ1-4, with D maybe TRBD1 (5 bases). Germline lookup yields CDR1 KGHSH and CDR2 LQKENI. This CDR3 spans 16 amino acids.

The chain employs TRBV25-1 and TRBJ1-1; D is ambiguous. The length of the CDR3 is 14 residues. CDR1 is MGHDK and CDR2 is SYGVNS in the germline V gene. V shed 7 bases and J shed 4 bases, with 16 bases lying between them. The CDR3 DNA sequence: TGTGCCAGCACGGCAGAGCCTGTGAGCACTGAAGCTTTCTTT. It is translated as CASTAEPVSTEAFF.

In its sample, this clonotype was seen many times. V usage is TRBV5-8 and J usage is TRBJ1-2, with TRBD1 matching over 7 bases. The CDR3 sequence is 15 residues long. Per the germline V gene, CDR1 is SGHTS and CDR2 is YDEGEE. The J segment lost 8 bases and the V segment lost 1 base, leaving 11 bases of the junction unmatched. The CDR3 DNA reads TGTGCCAGCAGCTTGTCCCAGACAGGGCCGGCAGGCTACACCTTC. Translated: CASSLSQTGPAGYTF.

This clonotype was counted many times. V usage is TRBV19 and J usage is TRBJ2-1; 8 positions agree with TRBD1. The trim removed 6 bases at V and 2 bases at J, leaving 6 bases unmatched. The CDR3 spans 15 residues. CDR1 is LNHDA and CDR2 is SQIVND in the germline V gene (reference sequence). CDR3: CASRPGQGTYNEQFF. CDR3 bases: TGTGCCAGTAGACCCGGACAGGGAACCTACAATGAGCAGTTCTTC. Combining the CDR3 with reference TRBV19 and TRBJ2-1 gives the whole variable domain DGGITQSPKYLFRKEGQNVTLSCEQNLNHDAMYWYRQDPGQGLRLIYYSQIVNDFQKGDIAEGYSVSREKKESFPLTVTSAQKNPTAFYLCASRPGQGTYNEQFFGPGTRLTVL.

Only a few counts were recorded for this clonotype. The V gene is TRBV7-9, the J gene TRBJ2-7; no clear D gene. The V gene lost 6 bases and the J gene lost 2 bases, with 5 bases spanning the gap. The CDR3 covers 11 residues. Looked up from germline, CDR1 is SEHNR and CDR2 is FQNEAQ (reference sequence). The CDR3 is CASRNTYEQYF. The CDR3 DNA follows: TGTGCCAGCAGGAACACCTACGAGCAGTACTTC.

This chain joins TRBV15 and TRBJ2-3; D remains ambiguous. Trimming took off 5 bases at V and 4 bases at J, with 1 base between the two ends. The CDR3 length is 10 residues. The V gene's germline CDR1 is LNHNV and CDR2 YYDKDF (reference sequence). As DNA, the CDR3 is TGTGCCACCAGCCCAGATACGCAGTATTTT. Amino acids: CATSPDTQYF.

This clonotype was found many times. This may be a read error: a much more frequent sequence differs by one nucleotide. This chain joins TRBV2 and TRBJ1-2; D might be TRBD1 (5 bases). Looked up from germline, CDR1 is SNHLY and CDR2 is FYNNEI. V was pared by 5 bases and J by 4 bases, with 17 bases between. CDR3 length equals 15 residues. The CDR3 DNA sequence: TGTGCCAGCAGTCGACGGGGCCTGCCTCTCTATGGCTACACCTTC. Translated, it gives CASSRRGLPLYGYTF. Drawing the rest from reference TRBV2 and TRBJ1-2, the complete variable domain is EPEVTQTPSHQVTQMGQEVILRCVPISNHLYFYWYRQILGQKVEFLVSFYNNEISEKSEIFDDQFSVERPDGSNFTLKIRSTKLEDSAMYFCASSRRGLPLYGYTFGSGTRLTVV.

As DNA, the CDR3 is TGTGCCAGCAGTTACGAGTGGGCGGGGGGGGAGCTGTTTTTT. Protein sequence: CASSYEWAGGELFF. The rearrangement joins TRBV6-5 to TRBJ2-2, with D possibly being TRBD2 (6 bases). The germline V gene encodes CDR1 MNHEY and CDR2 SVGAGI. This CDR3 contains 14 residues. With 2 bases removed from V and 8 bases from J, the gap between germline ends came to 12 bases.

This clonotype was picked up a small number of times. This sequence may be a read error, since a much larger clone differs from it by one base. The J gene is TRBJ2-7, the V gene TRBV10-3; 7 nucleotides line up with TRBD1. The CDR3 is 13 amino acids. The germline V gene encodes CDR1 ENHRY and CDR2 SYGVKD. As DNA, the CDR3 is TGTGCCAGCAGTTATTCCGGGACAGTCGTGCAGTACTTC. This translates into CASSYSGTVVQYF.

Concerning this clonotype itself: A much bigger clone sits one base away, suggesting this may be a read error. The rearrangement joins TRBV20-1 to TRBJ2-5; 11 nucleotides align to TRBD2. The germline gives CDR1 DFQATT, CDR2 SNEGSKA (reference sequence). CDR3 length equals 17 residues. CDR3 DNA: TGCAGTGCTAGAGATGGGCTAGCGGGGGGAGGAAGAGAGACCCAGTGCTTC. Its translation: CSARDGLAGGGRETQCF.

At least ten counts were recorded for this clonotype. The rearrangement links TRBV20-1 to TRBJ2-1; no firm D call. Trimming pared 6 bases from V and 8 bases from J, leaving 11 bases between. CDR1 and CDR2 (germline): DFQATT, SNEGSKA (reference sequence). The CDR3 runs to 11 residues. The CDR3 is CSATKLDEQFF. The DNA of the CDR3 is TGCAGTGCGACAAAATTGGATGAGCAGTTCTTC.

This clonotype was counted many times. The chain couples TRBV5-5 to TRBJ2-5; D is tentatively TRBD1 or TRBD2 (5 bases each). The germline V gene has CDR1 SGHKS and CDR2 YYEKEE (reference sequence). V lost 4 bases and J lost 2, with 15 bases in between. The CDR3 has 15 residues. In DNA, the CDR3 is TGTGCCAGCAGCATACCGGGACGTTCGCAAGAGACCCAGTACTTC. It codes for CASSIPGRSQETQYF.